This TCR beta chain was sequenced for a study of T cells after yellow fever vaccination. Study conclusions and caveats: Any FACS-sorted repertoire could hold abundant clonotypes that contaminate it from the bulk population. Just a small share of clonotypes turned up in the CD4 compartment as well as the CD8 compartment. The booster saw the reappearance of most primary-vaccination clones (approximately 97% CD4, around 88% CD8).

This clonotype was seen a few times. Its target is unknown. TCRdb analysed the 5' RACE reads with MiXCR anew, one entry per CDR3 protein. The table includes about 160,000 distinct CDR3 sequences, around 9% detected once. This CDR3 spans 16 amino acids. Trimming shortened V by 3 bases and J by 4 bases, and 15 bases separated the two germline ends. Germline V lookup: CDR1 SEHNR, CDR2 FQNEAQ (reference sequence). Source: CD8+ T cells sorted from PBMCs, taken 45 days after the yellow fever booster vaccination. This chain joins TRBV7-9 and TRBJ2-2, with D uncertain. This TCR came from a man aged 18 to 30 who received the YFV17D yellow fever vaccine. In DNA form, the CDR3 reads TGTGCCAGCAGCTTCAGAACGTTAGTCCGCACCGGGGAGCTGTTTTTT. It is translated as CASSFRTLVRTGELFF.